These 21 T cell receptor beta chains originate from one sample sequenced in a study of regulatory T cells in long-lasting Graves disease. Building the TCR beta libraries relied on iRepertoire HTBI primers, and CDR3 regions underwent Arm-PCR. In TCRdb, the multiplex PCR reads were re-called with MiXCR into one record per CDR3 protein. This sample has 350,000 to 500,000 distinct CDR3 sequences, with around 23% found just once. Indicated time point: persistent/refractory GD, antithyroid drugs over 5 years with positive TRAb. PBMCs were the source of the RNA used for TCR sequencing. The source material was peripheral blood mononuclear cells (PBMCs), sampled when the disease was refractory, from a patient treated with antithyroid drugs. These receptors were taken from a female donor with Graves disease.

The table lists this clonotype with a few counts. The chain carries TRBV20-1 and TRBJ2-1; TRBD2 might be the D (5 bases). In germline, CDR1 is DFQATT, CDR2 SNEGSKA (reference sequence). There are 17 residues in the CDR3. Trimming removed 0 bases from V and 4 bases from J, with 19 bases in between. The CDR3 region is CSARDLGWVARYNEQFF. CDR3 nucleotide sequence: TGCAGTGCTAGAGACTTGGGGTGGGTAGCGAGATACAATGAGCAGTTCTTC.

This clonotype was observed at least ten times. The genes are TRBV10-3 and TRBJ1-3; TRBD1 aligns across 8 bases. The V gene end was trimmed by 6 bases and the J gene end by 1 base; junction bases not matched to a gene: 2. The CDR3 length is 14 residues. Germline assignment: CDR1 ENHRY and CDR2 SYGVKD. The CDR3 protein is CAIRDRVSGNTIYF. CDR3 DNA sequence: TGTGCCATCAGGGACAGGGTGTCTGGAAACACCATATATTTT.

The genes are TRBV9 and TRBJ2-7, with D possibly TRBD2 on 5 matching bases. Germline V gene sequence: CDR1 SGDLS, CDR2 YYNGEE. V lost 1 base to trimming and J lost 3 bases, with 14 bases between them. This CDR3 spans 15 amino acids. The CDR3 DNA sequence: TGTGCCAGCAGCGTACGGCGGCGGGTCCGCTACGAGCAGTACTTC. Its translation is CASSVRRRVRYEQYF.

Many counts were recorded for this clonotype. This chain joins TRBV2 and TRBJ1-5; D possibly corresponds to TRBD1 (5 bases). This CDR3 is 14 amino acids long. In germline, CDR1 is SNHLY, CDR2 FYNNEI. Trimming left V 7 bases short and J 5 bases short, with 15 bases between. CDR3 coding DNA: TGTGCCAGCAATAATGGACATTGGGATCAGCCCCAGCATTTT. Translating it yields CASNNGHWDQPQHF.

As to this clonotype: A much larger clone is a single base away; this may be a read error. This chain links TRBV29-1 with TRBJ2-7; the D is unclear. The CDR3 sequence is 12 residues long. Germline CDR1 reads SQVTM; CDR2 reads ANQGSEA. Here the CDR3 reads CSVSLVGYEQCF. The CDR3 nucleotides read TGCAGCGTTTCCCTGGTAGGATACGAGCAGTGCTTC.

This clonotype was seen once. CDR3 nucleotides: TGTGCCATCAGTGAGTCGAAGGGACTAGCTAGGACAGATACGCAGTATTTT. This translates into CAISESKGLARTDTQYF. This chain uses TRBV10-3 with TRBJ2-3, with 9 bases that match TRBD2. V shed 0 bases and J 3 bases; nucleotides not matched to a gene: 7. Germline V CDR1 and CDR2: ENHRY, SYGVKD. The CDR3 runs 17 residues.

The rearrangement uses TRBV5-4 and TRBJ2-2; 8 bases line up with TRBD2. This CDR3 comprises 15 residues. The V and J ends lost 5 bases and 4 bases, in that order; junction bases with no gene match: 7. Germline assignment: CDR1 SGHNT and CDR2 YYREEE (reference sequence). CDR3 sequence: CASRAGRGATGELFF. CDR3 bases: TGTGCCAGCAGGGCCGGGAGGGGCGCCACCGGGGAGCTGTTTTTT. The full variable domain, with the rest looked up from reference TRBV5-4 and TRBJ2-2, is ETGVTQSPTHLIKTRGQQVTLRCSSQSGHNTVSWYQQALGQGPQFIFQYYREEENGRGNFPPRFSGLQFPNYSSELNVNALELDDSALYLCASRAGRGATGELFFGEGSRLTVL.

As to this clonotype: An end of the junction does not agree with germline; a read error may underlie this. The chain employs TRBV12-3 or TRBV12-4 and TRBJ1-1, with 7 bases that match TRBD1. The CDR3 covers 14 residues. The CDR3, as DNA: TGTGCCAGCAGTCTTCAACAGGGGTACACTGAAGATTTCTTC. Residues: CASSLQQGYTEDFF.

Details on this clonotype: This may stem from a read error, because a much larger clone lies one nucleotide away. This chain uses TRBV6-1 with TRBJ1-4; no clear D gene. V lost 6 bases, J lost 5 bases, and 13 bases lay in between. Germline V lookup: CDR1 MNHNS, CDR2 SASEGT. CDR3 length: 14 residues. As DNA, the CDR3 is TGTGCCAGCAGGGAGGCAAGTCGGAATGAAAAACTGTTTTTT. This codes for CASREASRNEKLFF.

The chain has TRBV2 and TRBJ1-1; D is unresolved. This CDR3 has 15 residues. Trimming shortened V by 2 bases and J by 1 base, and 11 bases separated the two germline ends. CDR1 and CDR2 (germline): SNHLY, FYNNEI. CDR3 protein: CASSERQASNTEAFF. The CDR3 DNA reads TGTGCCAGCAGTGAACGTCAGGCGTCGAACACTGAAGCTTTCTTT.

Many counts were recorded for this clonotype. This chain links TRBV12-3 or TRBV12-4 with TRBJ1-5; TRBD1 agrees at 9 bases. CDR3 length equals 19 residues. The ends lost 1 base at V and 5 bases at J; junction bases unmatched: 15. The CDR3 DNA is TGTGCCAGCAGTTTAGTCGGACAGGGGATGGAATTGACCTATCAGCCCCAGCATTTT. It specifies CASSLVGQGMELTYQPQHF.

This clonotype appeared many times. J is TRBJ2-7 and V is TRBV28; D unclear. This CDR3 has 12 residues. The germline V and J ends were trimmed by 3 bases and 2 bases, with 5 bases remaining between them. Germline loops: CDR1 MDHEN, CDR2 SYDVKM. Here the CDR3 reads CASSFGAYEQYF. The DNA of the CDR3 is TGTGCCAGCAGTTTTGGAGCCTACGAGCAGTACTTC.

The sample holds many counts of this clonotype. The chain links TRBV2 to TRBJ1-2; D gene unclear. V lost 0 bases to trimming and J lost 0 bases, with 11 bases between them. The germline gives CDR1 SNHLY, CDR2 FYNNEI. CDR3 length: 16 residues. CDR3 bases: TGTGCCAGCAGTGAAGCCGGCCCAGGTGCTAACTATGGCTACACCTTC. It yields the protein CASSEAGPGANYGYTF. Based on the CDR3 plus reference TRBV2 and TRBJ1-2, the full variable domain is EPEVTQTPSHQVTQMGQEVILRCVPISNHLYFYWYRQILGQKVEFLVSFYNNEISEKSEIFDDQFSVERPDGSNFTLKIRSTKLEDSAMYFCASSEAGPGANYGYTFGSGTRLTVV.

This chain connects TRBV30 to TRBJ2-3; no clear D gene. The CDR3 contains 13 residues. Trimming took 8 bases from V and 0 from J, leaving 12 bases between them. In germline, CDR1 is GTSNPN, CDR2 SVGIG (reference sequence). The DNA for the CDR3 is TGTGCCAGACGACCCCTGAGCACAGATACGCAGTATTTT. This sequence encodes CARRPLSTDTQYF.

This clonotype was detected ten times or more. The rearrangement links TRBV3-1 to TRBJ2-7; 13 bases map to TRBD2. The CDR3 consists of 14 residues. Germline V gene data show CDR1 as LGHDT and CDR2 as YNNKEL (reference sequence). Losses at the gene ends were 6 bases for V and 3 bases for J; bases not matched to a gene: 2. Here the CDR3 DNA reads TGTGCCAGCAGACTAGCGGGAGGGGACTACGAGCAGTACTTC. Translation: CASRLAGGDYEQYF.

This chain connects TRBV20-1 to TRBJ2-2, with D unresolved. This CDR3 has 15 amino acids. V was trimmed by 3 bases and J by 0 bases, leaving 11 bases between them. CDR1 and CDR2 (germline): DFQATT, SNEGSKA (reference sequence). The chain's CDR3 is CSASRQAANTGELFF. The CDR3 nucleotides read TGCAGTGCTAGCCGCCAGGCTGCGAACACCGGGGAGCTGTTTTTT.

This clonotype has at least ten counts. This sequence joins TRBV12-3 or TRBV12-4 and TRBJ1-2, with D perhaps matching TRBD1 (6 bases). This CDR3 comprises 14 residues. Deletions cut 3 bases from V and 7 bases from J, with 15 bases between. DNA for the CDR3: TGTGCCAGCAGTTTCGGGTCAGGGGTGGGTGGCTACACCTTC. It is translated as CASSFGSGVGGYTF.

This clonotype was seen more than once but under ten times. V and J are TRBV24-1 and TRBJ2-6; weak D call: TRBD1 (5 bases). The germline gives CDR1 KGHDR, CDR2 SFDVKD. Between the trimmed V and J ends, which lost 0 bases and 0 bases, there was a span of 14 bases. This CDR3 spans 19 amino acids. CDR3 residues: CATSDLRQDTISGANVLTF. In DNA, the CDR3 is TGTGCCACCAGTGATTTGCGCCAGGACACCATCTCTGGGGCCAACGTCCTGACTTTC.

At least ten counts were recorded for this clonotype. V is TRBV28 and J is TRBJ2-5, with TRBD1 as a possible D gene (5 bases). The CDR3 runs to 15 residues. The V and J ends lost 5 bases and 8 bases respectively, with 21 bases between them. Germline CDR1 MDHEN, CDR2 SYDVKM. CDR3 in amino acids: CASSRRQITRDTQYF. Written as DNA, the CDR3 is TGTGCCAGCAGTCGTCGACAGATAACAAGAGATACCCAGTACTTC.

This clonotype appeared many times. The J gene is TRBJ2-7, the V gene TRBV7-3; D not certain. The CDR3 has 14 amino acids. Germline loops: CDR1 SGHTA, CDR2 FQGTGA. Trimming removed 2 bases at V and 1 base at J, with 9 bases between. The CDR3 reads CASSLGHQSYEQYF. CDR3 in DNA: TGTGCCAGCAGCTTAGGCCACCAGTCCTACGAGCAGTACTTC. Filled out from reference TRBV7-3 and TRBJ2-7, the complete variable domain reads GAGVSQTPSNKVTEKGKYVELRCDPISGHTALYWYRQSLGQGPEFLIYFQGTGAADDSGLPNDRFFAVRPEGSVSTLKIQRTERGDSAVYLCASSLGHQSYEQYFGPGTRLTVT.

The chain couples TRBV7-9 to TRBJ2-7; D unresolved. V lost 2 bases and J 4 bases, leaving 18 bases between the germline ends. Germline V gene data show CDR1 as SEHNR and CDR2 as FQNEAQ (reference sequence). The length of the CDR3 is 16 residues. CDR3 sequence reads: CASSLRPGERTYEQYF. CDR3 coding DNA: TGTGCCAGCAGCTTAAGGCCTGGCGAGCGTACTTACGAGCAGTACTTC.